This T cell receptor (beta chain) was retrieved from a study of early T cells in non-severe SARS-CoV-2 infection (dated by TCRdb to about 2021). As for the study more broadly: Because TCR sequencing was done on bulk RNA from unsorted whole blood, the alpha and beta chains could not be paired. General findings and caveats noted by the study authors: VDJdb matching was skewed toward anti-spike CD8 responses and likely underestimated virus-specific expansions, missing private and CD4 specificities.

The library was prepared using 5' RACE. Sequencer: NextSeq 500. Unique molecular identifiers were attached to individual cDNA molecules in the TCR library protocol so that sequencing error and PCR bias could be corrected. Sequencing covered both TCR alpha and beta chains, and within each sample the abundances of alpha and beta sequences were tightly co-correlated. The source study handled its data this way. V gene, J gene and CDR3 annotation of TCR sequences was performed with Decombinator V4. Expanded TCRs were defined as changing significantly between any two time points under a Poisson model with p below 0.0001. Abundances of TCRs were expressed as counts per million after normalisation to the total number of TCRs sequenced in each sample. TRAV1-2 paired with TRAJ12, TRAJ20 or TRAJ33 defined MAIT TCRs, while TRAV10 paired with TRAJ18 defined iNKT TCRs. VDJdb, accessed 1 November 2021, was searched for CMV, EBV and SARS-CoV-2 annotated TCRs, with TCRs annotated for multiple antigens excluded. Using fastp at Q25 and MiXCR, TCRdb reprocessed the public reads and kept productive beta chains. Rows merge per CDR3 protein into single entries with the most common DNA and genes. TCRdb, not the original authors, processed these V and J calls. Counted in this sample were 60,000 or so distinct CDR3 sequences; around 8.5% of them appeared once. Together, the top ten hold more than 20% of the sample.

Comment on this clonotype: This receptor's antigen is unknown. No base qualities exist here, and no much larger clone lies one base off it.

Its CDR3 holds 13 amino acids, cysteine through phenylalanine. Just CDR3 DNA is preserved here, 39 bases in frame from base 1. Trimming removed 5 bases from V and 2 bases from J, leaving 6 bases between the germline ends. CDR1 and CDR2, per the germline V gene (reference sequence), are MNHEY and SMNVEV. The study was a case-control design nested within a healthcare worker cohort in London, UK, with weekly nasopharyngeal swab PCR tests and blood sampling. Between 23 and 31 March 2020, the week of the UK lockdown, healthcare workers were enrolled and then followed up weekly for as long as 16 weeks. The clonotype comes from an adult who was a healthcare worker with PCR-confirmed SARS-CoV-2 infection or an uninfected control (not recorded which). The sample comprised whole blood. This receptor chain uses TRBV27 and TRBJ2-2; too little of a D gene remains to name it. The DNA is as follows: TGTGCCAGCAGTGCAATTAACACCGGGGAGCTGTTTTTT. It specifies CASSAINTGELFF.